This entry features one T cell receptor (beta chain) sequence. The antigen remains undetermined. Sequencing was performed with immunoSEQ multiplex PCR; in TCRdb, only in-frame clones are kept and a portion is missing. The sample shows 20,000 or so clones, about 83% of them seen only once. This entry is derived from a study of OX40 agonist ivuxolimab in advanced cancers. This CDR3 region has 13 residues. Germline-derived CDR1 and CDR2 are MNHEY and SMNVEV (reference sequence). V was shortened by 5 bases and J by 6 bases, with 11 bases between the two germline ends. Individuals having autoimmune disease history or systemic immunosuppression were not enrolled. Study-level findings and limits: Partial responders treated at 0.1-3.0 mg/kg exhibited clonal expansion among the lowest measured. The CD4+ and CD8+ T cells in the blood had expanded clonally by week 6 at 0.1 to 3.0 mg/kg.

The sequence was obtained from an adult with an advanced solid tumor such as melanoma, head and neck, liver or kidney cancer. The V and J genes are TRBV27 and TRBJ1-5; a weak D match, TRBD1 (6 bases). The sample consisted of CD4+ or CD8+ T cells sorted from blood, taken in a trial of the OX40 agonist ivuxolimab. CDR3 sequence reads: CASSVTGLQPQHF. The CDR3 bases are TGTGCCAGCAGTGTAACAGGGCTTCAGCCCCAGCATTTT.